The 3 T cell receptor beta chains presented below share a single source sample, sequenced in a study of human T cells and chemical hapten exposure. TCRdb re-derived calls from the RACE reads in MiXCR, one entry per CDR3 protein. Here the sample spans more than 300,000 distinct CDR3 sequences, approximately 5% being singletons. The time point denotes: pre-sensitization, week 0. Treatment indicated: therapeutic diphenylcyclopropenone sensitization with weekly scalp DPC. The source was whole blood, collected in connection with sensitization to the hapten diphenylcyclopropenone (DPC). The receptors come from a woman aged 18-29 years with alopecia areata. Some clones in this sample may be carry-over from other donors' samples.

This clonotype appeared many times. The chain uses TRBV21-1 and TRBJ1-2; the table gives TRBD1 as D, unverified against the DNA. TRBV21-1 corresponds to a pseudogene. The CDR3 is 16 amino acids. The DNA of the CDR3 is TGTGCCAGCAGCAGTCCCTCACGGGACCAACCCTATGGCTACACCTTC. Translating it yields CASSSPSRDQPYGYTF.

This clonotype came up a few times. V gene TRBV25-1 combines with J gene TRBJ1-2; D unclear. From germline, CDR1 is MGHDK and CDR2 SYGVNS. V was shortened by 3 bases and J by 5 bases, with 7 bases between the two germline ends. The CDR3 has 12 residues. The CDR3 reads CASSDVGYGYTF. In DNA, the CDR3 is TGTGCCAGCAGTGATGTTGGTTATGGCTACACCTTC.

This clonotype was recorded at least ten times. The rearrangement uses TRBV7-8 and TRBJ2-3; D may be TRBD1 or TRBD2 (5 bases each). The CDR3 loop spans 15 amino acids. Germline V gene lookup returns CDR1 SGHVS and CDR2 FQNEAQ. V was cut by 1 base and J by 2 bases, with 10 bases left in between. Written as DNA, the CDR3 is TGTGCCAGCAGCTTAGTAGTGGGGGACACAGATACGCAGTATTTT. Translated, it gives CASSLVVGDTDTQYF.